The TCR beta chain under discussion was sequenced for a study of cytomegalovirus exposure and HLA in healthy donors. Study-level results: One cluster of highly shared sequence variants probably arose as a sequencing artifact.

PCR involved 60 Vbeta and 13 Jbeta primers. The protocol was immunoSEQ multiplex PCR, while the TCRdb copy is restricted to in-frame clones and leaves out a portion. Of approximately 70,000 clones listed, about 71% were seen once; the top ten hold about 7.8%. The CDR3 sequence is 15 residues long. The V end lost 4 bases, the J end lost 2 bases, and 14 bases lay between the germline ends. Germline V gene sequence: CDR1 SGDLS, CDR2 YYNGEE. As for this clone: Its antigen is not known.

This chain connects TRBV9 to TRBJ2-3; a weak D match, TRBD1 (6 bases). The TCR sequence derives from a man aged 60 to 69 in good health and CMV-seropositive. Sequencing used PBMCs. In DNA, the CDR3 is TGTGCCAGCAGCCCGCGACAGGTCCCCACAGATACGCAGTATTTT. This translates into CASSPRQVPTDTQYF.